Below, 20 T cell receptor beta chains from the same sample are listed, as sequenced in a study of T cell responses to AZD1222 COVID-19 vaccine. TCRdb's copy holds only in-frame clones and misses some; the assay was immunoSEQ multiplex PCR. The sample consists of some 100,000 clones, around 87% of them appearing once. The material sequenced was peripheral blood, taken on day 0 of AZD1222 vaccination. The receptor source for this set is an adult in good health.

The rearrangement links TRBV3-1 (or the pseudogene TRBV3-2) to TRBJ1-5, with 10 bases aligning to TRBD1. Germline trimming cut 1 base from V and 4 bases from J; bases unmatched to any gene: 1. The CDR3 has 15 amino acids. Germline V CDR1 and CDR2: LGHDT, YNNKEL (reference sequence). The DNA of the CDR3 is TGTGCCAGCAGCCAAGGGACAGGGGGGAATCAGCCCCAGCATTTT. Encoded protein: CASSQGTGGNQPQHF.

V and J are TRBV5-6 and TRBJ1-6; D perhaps matches TRBD1 (6 bases). Germline values: CDR1 SGHDT, CDR2 YYEEEE. The V end lost 4 bases, the J end lost 15 bases, and 17 bases lay between the germline ends. The CDR3 spans 13 residues. DNA of the CDR3: TGTGCCAGCAGCCTCCCGGGACAACCACTCCTCCACTTT. This translates into CASSLPGQPLLHF.

The chain combines TRBV3-1 (or the pseudogene TRBV3-2) with TRBJ1-2, with D perhaps matching TRBD1 (5 bases). CDR3 size: 15 residues. From germline, CDR1 is LGHDT and CDR2 YNNKEL (reference sequence). V gave up 3 bases and J gave up 4 bases, with 15 bases separating them. The CDR3 DNA reads TGTGCCAGCAGCCAGGGATCTACAGGTCCCTATGGCTACACCTTC. It translates to CASSQGSTGPYGYTF.

The J gene is TRBJ1-4, the V gene TRBV15; 7 positions agree with TRBD1. The junction had 10 bases not matched to a gene; V was cut back by 0 bases and J by 12 bases. The CDR3 extends over 15 amino acids. Per germline, CDR1 LNHNV and CDR2 YYDKDF (reference sequence). DNA for the CDR3: TGTGCCACCAGCAGAGATAGAATGGACAGGCCGGAACTGTTTTTT. It codes for CATSRDRMDRPELFF. Combining the CDR3 with reference TRBV15 and TRBJ1-4 gives the whole variable domain DAMVIQNPRYQVTQFGKPVTLSCSQTLNHNVMYWYQQKSSQAPKLLFHYYDKDFNNEADTPDNFQSRRPNTSFCFLDIRSPGLGDTAMYLCATSRDRMDRPELFFGSGTQLSVL.

The chain has TRBV5-5 and TRBJ2-1; TRBD1 matches at 7 bases. V lost 0 bases to trimming and J lost 9 bases; unmatched junction nucleotides: 12. This CDR3 comprises 16 residues. Germline loops: CDR1 SGHKS, CDR2 YYEKEE (reference sequence). Here the CDR3 reads CASSLGAGGFSGEQFF. Written as DNA, the CDR3 is TGTGCCAGCAGCTTGGGGGCAGGGGGTTTTTCAGGTGAGCAGTTCTTC.

The gene calls are TRBV27 and TRBJ2-3; D may correspond to TRBD1 or TRBD2 (5 bases each). Looked up from germline, CDR1 is MNHEY and CDR2 is SMNVEV (reference sequence). The CDR3 extends over 16 amino acids. Trimming pared 2 bases from V and 4 bases from J, leaving 16 bases between. CDR3 sequence: CASSLGTSLGADTQYF. CDR3 bases: TGTGCCAGCAGTTTAGGGACCTCCCTGGGCGCAGATACGCAGTATTTT.

J is TRBJ1-6 and V is TRBV11-1, with D unclear. CDR3 size: 16 residues. Germline CDR1 SGHAT, CDR2 FQDESV (reference sequence). V dropped 1 base and J dropped 3 bases, with 10 bases sitting between them. For the CDR3, the DNA is TGTGCCAGCAGCTTAGGATACGCCCGCTATAATTCACCCCTCCACTTT. Residues: CASSLGYARYNSPLHF. The variable domain in full, with the rest retrieved from reference TRBV11-1 and TRBJ1-6, is EAEVAQSPRYKITEKSQAVAFWCDPISGHATLYWYRQILGQGPELLVQFQDESVVDDSQLPKDRFSAERLKGVDSTLKIQPAELGDSAMYLCASSLGYARYNSPLHFGNGTRLTVT.

The CDR3 coding sequence is TGTGCCAGCAGCCTCCCGGACCAGAGCGGGGGAGCTTTCTTT. It codes for CASSLPDQSGGAFF. The V call is TRBV6-2 or TRBV6-3, the J call TRBJ1-1; maybe TRBD1 (5 bases). Germline V gene data show CDR1 as MNHEY and CDR2 as SVGEGT. The CDR3 spans 14 residues. V shed 6 bases and J shed 10 bases, with 21 bases lying between them.

This chain links TRBV7-2 with TRBJ2-2; 10 bases agree with TRBD2. After removal of 6 bases from V and 4 bases from J, the junction contained 8 bases not matched to a gene. The CDR3 has 16 amino acids. The V gene's germline CDR1 is SGHTA and CDR2 FQGNSA. Here the CDR3 DNA reads TGTGCCAGCAGTCCGAGCGGGGGGGCCGCCACCGGGGAGCTGTTTTTT. Its protein product is CASSPSGGAATGELFF.

A few counts support this clone. The V call is TRBV19, the J call TRBJ1-4, with D possibly TRBD1 on 5 matching bases. The CDR3 is 15 amino acids. CDR1 is LNHDA, CDR2 SQIVND, per germline (reference sequence). V shed 3 bases and J shed 8 bases, with 16 bases lying between them. The CDR3 here is CASSIARAEGEKLFF. The CDR3 DNA follows: TGTGCCAGTAGTATCGCGCGGGCGGAGGGGGAAAAACTGTTTTTT. The full variable domain, its missing parts supplied by reference TRBV19 and TRBJ1-4, is DGGITQSPKYLFRKEGQNVTLSCEQNLNHDAMYWYRQDPGQGLRLIYYSQIVNDFQKGDIAEGYSVSREKKESFPLTVTSAQKNPTAFYLCASSIARAEGEKLFFGSGTQLSVL.

This chain connects TRBV29-1 to TRBJ1-2; unclear D gene. CDR1 and CDR2 from the germline V gene are SQVTM and ANQGSEA. CDR3 length: 14 residues. V lost 6 bases and J lost 5, with 19 bases in between. The CDR3 region is CSVTKEGWRYGYTF. The CDR3 DNA is TGCAGCGTCACCAAGGAGGGTTGGCGGTATGGCTACACCTTC. The full variable domain, rest sourced from reference TRBV29-1 and TRBJ1-2, is SAVISQKPSRDICQRGTSLTIQCQVDSQVTMMFWYRQQPGQSLTLIATANQGSEATYESGFVIDKFPISRPNLTFSTLTVSNMSPEDSSIYLCSVTKEGWRYGYTFGSGTRLTVV.

This clone was detected only once. The chain combines TRBV7-2 with TRBJ2-3, with D perhaps TRBD2 (6 bases). This CDR3 has 14 amino acids. The germline gives CDR1 SGHTA, CDR2 FQGNSA. The V gene lost 5 bases and the J gene lost 6 bases, with 15 bases spanning the gap. Here the CDR3 DNA reads TGTGCCAGCAGCCCTAGCGAAACTAGGGATACGCAGTATTTT. Residues: CASSPSETRDTQYF.

This clone was seen a single time. This chain uses TRBV4-2 with TRBJ1-4, with TRBD1 as a possible D gene (5 bases). CDR1 and CDR2 from the germline V gene are LGHNA and YNFKEQ. The V and J ends lost 6 bases and 8 bases respectively, with 16 bases between them. The length of the CDR3 is 14 residues. The CDR3 bases are TGTGCCAGCAGTCCTGGGGGGGATAACGAAAAACTGTTTTTT. Encoded protein: CASSPGGDNEKLFF.

The chain uses TRBV7-2 and TRBJ1-1; D gene ambiguous. CDR1 is SGHTA and CDR2 is FQGNSA in the germline V gene. The ends were cut back, 10 bases at V and 6 bases at J, with 21 bases in the middle. The CDR3 consists of 14 residues. The CDR3 loop is CATRAGRREAEAFF. The CDR3 bases are TGTGCCACCCGAGCCGGGCGAAGAGAAGCTGAAGCTTTCTTT.

The rearrangement joins TRBV6-5 to TRBJ2-7, with 8 nucleotides matching TRBD1. CDR1 is MNHEY, CDR2 SVGAGI, per germline. There are 14 residues in the CDR3. V shed 6 bases and J 2 bases; nucleotides not matched to a gene: 6. The CDR3: CASRSGTGTYEQYF. The CDR3 DNA reads as TGTGCCAGCAGGTCCGGGACAGGAACCTACGAGCAGTACTTC.

The CDR3 region is CASRPTGRSNQPQHF. As DNA, the CDR3 is TGTGCCAGCAGGCCTACAGGGAGAAGCAATCAGCCCCAGCATTTT. The rearrangement links TRBV6-5 to TRBJ1-5; TRBD1 is a possible D gene (6 bases). V gave up 6 bases and J gave up 1 base, with 13 bases separating them. Germline-derived CDR1 and CDR2 are MNHEY and SVGAGI. This CDR3 is built from 15 residues.

This chain links TRBV18 with TRBJ2-5; 8 nucleotides match TRBD1. The germline V gene has CDR1 KGHSH and CDR2 LQKENI. This CDR3 region has 16 residues. V was clipped by 2 bases and J by 2 bases; unmatched bases: 7. This CDR3 is CASSPIGQGTQETQYF. CDR3 DNA: TGTGCCAGCTCACCAATCGGACAGGGAACTCAAGAGACCCAGTACTTC.

This clone was recorded only once. V and J are TRBV3-1 (or the pseudogene TRBV3-2) and TRBJ1-2, with D possibly TRBD1 on 6 matching bases. Germline V gene sequence: CDR1 LGHDT, CDR2 YNNKEL (reference sequence). This CDR3 has 13 residues. Trimming shortened V by 1 base and J by 8 bases, and 11 bases separated the two germline ends. The CDR3 bases are TGTGCCAGCAGCCAAGCGGGGGCGCAGGGCTACACCTTC. This sequence encodes CASSQAGAQGYTF.

The CDR3 loop reads CASSIVRTPFSEAFF. CDR3 coding DNA: TGTGCCAGTAGTATCGTAAGGACCCCCTTTTCTGAAGCTTTCTTT. The chain carries TRBV19 and TRBJ1-1, with D hard to call. The CDR3 is 15 residues long. Looked up from germline, CDR1 is LNHDA and CDR2 is SQIVND (reference sequence). The germline V and J ends were trimmed by 3 bases and 6 bases, with 17 bases remaining between them.

V and J are TRBV18 and TRBJ2-5; D uncertain. CDR1 KGHSH and CDR2 LQKENI come from the germline V gene. With 2 bases removed from V and 5 bases from J, the gap between germline ends came to 9 bases. The CDR3 spans 13 residues. Here the CDR3 DNA reads TGTGCCAGCTCACCAGGGAATGAGGAGACCCAGTACTTC. Amino acid sequence: CASSPGNEETQYF.